The 12 T cell receptor beta chains listed next were all sequenced from one sample in a study of blood T cell repertoires in COVID-19. Sequenced by immunoSEQ multiplex PCR; TCRdb stores in-frame clones only, minus some. The sample carries fewer than 450,000 clones, approximately 89% recorded once. The sequenced sample was peripheral blood. These receptors originate from a woman between 45 and 65 years old with COVID-19, enrolled during active disease.

The chain uses TRBV2 and TRBJ2-7, with 8 positions matching TRBD1. Germline trimming cut 11 bases from V and 7 bases from J; bases unmatched to any gene: 10. This CDR3 has 12 amino acids. Germline V gives CDR1 SNHLY, CDR2 FYNNEI. This CDR3 is CAGGQGRSEQYF. The DNA for the CDR3 is TGTGCCGGAGGACAGGGTCGGAGTGAGCAGTACTTC.

This chain links TRBV30 with TRBJ1-6; no clear D. V lost 2 bases and J lost 10, with 15 bases in between. Germline CDR1 GTSNPN, CDR2 SVGIG (reference sequence). The CDR3 has 14 amino acids. This CDR3 is CAWSIEGEGSPLHF. The CDR3 DNA is TGTGCCTGGAGTATCGAGGGAGAAGGCTCACCCCTCCACTTT.

The V call is TRBV27, the J call TRBJ2-1; D is unclear. V was cut by 7 bases and J by 0 bases, with 22 bases left in between. The CDR3 runs 18 residues. Germline V lookup: CDR1 MNHEY, CDR2 SMNVEV (reference sequence). The CDR3 reads CASIPGGLRDGSYNEQFF. The CDR3 coding sequence is TGTGCCAGCATCCCCGGTGGGCTACGAGATGGCTCCTACAATGAGCAGTTCTTC.

This rearrangement joins TRBV2 to TRBJ2-7, with 8 bases lining up with TRBD1. CDR1 is SNHLY and CDR2 is FYNNEI in the germline V gene. CDR3 length: 15 amino acids. V trimming: 7 bases; J trimming: 3 bases; junction bases outside the gene matches: 11. Written as DNA, the CDR3 is TGTGCCAGCAAGAGGACGACAGGGGAGGTCTACGAGCAGTACTTC. Protein product: CASKRTTGEVYEQYF.

The J gene is TRBJ1-6, the V gene TRBV5-1; D perhaps matches TRBD1 (6 bases). Germline V lookup: CDR1 SGHRS, CDR2 YFSETQ. CDR3 length equals 18 residues. The ends were cut back, 4 bases at V and 2 bases at J, with 19 bases in the middle. CDR3 amino acids: CASSLGAMSGPYNSPLHF. The CDR3, as DNA: TGCGCCAGCAGCCTGGGGGCCATGAGTGGCCCCTATAATTCACCCCTCCACTTT. Filled out from reference TRBV5-1 and TRBJ1-6, the complete variable domain reads KAGVTQTPRYLIKTRGQQVTLSCSPISGHRSVSWYQQTPGQGLQFLFEYFSETQRNKGNFPGRFSGRQFSNSRSEMNVSTLELGDSALYLCASSLGAMSGPYNSPLHFGNGTRLTVT.

The chain joins TRBV12-2 to TRBJ2-6; TRBD1 is the table's D call, not checked against the DNA. TRBV12-2 is a recognized pseudogene. There are 19 residues in the CDR3. In DNA, the CDR3 is TGTGCAAGTCGCTTAGGGGAGGGACAGGGTTCCTCTGGGGCCAACGTCCTGACTTTC. It specifies CASRLGEGQGSSGANVLTF.

This clone was seen once. The V call is TRBV30, the J call TRBJ2-3, with TRBD2 matching 14 bases. The CDR3 sequence is 14 residues long. The trim removed 2 bases at V and 8 bases at J, leaving 3 bases unmatched. The germline gives CDR1 GTSNPN, CDR2 SVGIG (reference sequence). The CDR3 sequence: CAWSPGTSGGTQYF. The CDR3 bases are TGTGCCTGGAGTCCAGGGACTAGCGGGGGTACGCAGTATTTT.

The chain employs TRBV28 and TRBJ1-5; D is possibly TRBD1 (6 bases). The CDR3 runs to 14 residues. V shed 2 bases and J shed 8 bases, with 13 bases lying between them. Germline V lookup: CDR1 MDHEN, CDR2 SYDVKM. CDR3 sequence: CASSLARGVKPQHF. Here the CDR3 DNA reads TGTGCCAGCAGTTTAGCCAGGGGCGTCAAGCCCCAGCATTTT.

This clone has just a few counts. The chain has TRBV29-1 and TRBJ1-1; D uncertain. Germline CDR1 is SQVTM and CDR2 is ANQGSEA. The V end was cut by 2 bases, the J end by 8 bases, with 12 bases between. This CDR3 has 12 amino acids. CDR3 sequence (DNA): TGCAGCGTTGAATGGCTCCCGGGGGAAGCTTTCTTT. Its protein is CSVEWLPGEAFF.

The J gene is TRBJ2-2, the V gene TRBV28, with TRBD2 matching over 8 bases. CDR3 length: 15 amino acids. V dropped 7 bases and J dropped 3; count of bases not matched to a gene: 7. Looked up from germline, CDR1 is MDHEN and CDR2 is SYDVKM. Here the CDR3 DNA reads TGTGCCAGCACTCCGGGCGGGGGGTACACCGGGGAGCTGTTTTTT. Its protein is CASTPGGGYTGELFF.

This chain's CDR3 is CASSASRDRSELFF. CDR3 nucleotides: TGCGCCAGCAGTGCTTCCCGGGACAGGTCCGAGCTGTTTTTT. This chain joins TRBV10-1 and TRBJ2-2; 8 bases are a match to TRBD1. The V segment lost 4 bases and the J segment 11 bases; nucleotides outside the gene matches: 9. This CDR3 has 14 amino acids. Germline lookup yields CDR1 WNHNN and CDR2 SYGVQD (reference sequence).

In the case of this clone: The identical CDR3 is also encoded by other nucleotide sequences in the sample. V and J are TRBV30 and TRBJ2-2, with TRBD1 as a possible D gene (6 bases). The germline gives CDR1 GTSNPN, CDR2 SVGIG (reference sequence). This CDR3 is built from 14 residues. V was cut by 5 bases and J by 5 bases, with 15 bases left in between. The CDR3 nucleotides read TGTGCCTGGGGAAGAGGGGGTGGGACCGGGGAGCTGTTTTTT. Translated: CAWGRGGGTGELFF.